This T cell receptor beta chain was sequenced during a study of read filtering for tumor transcriptome and immune sequencing. Study information: Among patients, roughly 17 were male and around 15 female, aged about 47 to 85 (mean roughly 64). R-ISS stage counts were fewer than ten for I, 15 to 20 for II, more than 5 for III. Transcriptome libraries were built from DNase-treated RNA. Broader study findings: Even smaller IR-seq throughput identified most shared clonotypes.

The CDR3 sequence is 14 residues long. CDR1 SGHTA and CDR2 FQGNSA come from the germline V gene. V was trimmed by 3 bases and J by 1 base, leaving 9 bases between them. This clonotype was observed many times. Its antigen is unknown. From about 400 ng of RNA, a library with molecular barcoded alpha/delta and beta/gamma adaptors was made. In TCRdb, the reads were re-called with MiXCR into one record per CDR3 protein. The sample lists approximately 90,000 distinct CDR3 sequences; about 22% were seen once. The rearrangement joins TRBV7-2 to TRBJ1-1; D perhaps matches TRBD1 (5 bases). The TCR sequence derives from a donor at least 40 years old with multiple myeloma. Sample: a population of CD138-negative cells sorted from bone marrow. The CDR3 sequence is CASSLGPTNTEAFF. CDR3 nucleotides: TGTGCCAGCAGCTTGGGACCGACGAACACTGAAGCTTTCTTT. Drawing the rest from reference TRBV7-2 and TRBJ1-1, the complete variable domain is GAGVSQSPSNKVTEKGKDVELRCDPISGHTALYWYRQSLGQGLEFLIYFQGNSAPDKSGLPSDRFSAERTGGSVSTLTIQRTQQEDSAVYLCASSLGPTNTEAFFGQGTRLTVV.